This T cell receptor beta chain was obtained from a study of tumor T cells in aggressive B-cell lymphoma. TCRdb's copy holds only in-frame clones and misses some; the assay was immunoSEQ multiplex PCR. The sample lists over 2,500 clones; about 87% were seen once. The ends lost 0 bases at V and 6 bases at J; junction bases unmatched: 7. CDR1 is SGDLS and CDR2 is YYNGEE in the germline V gene. The CDR3 is 16 amino acids. This clone was detected a few times. Within the sample, other DNA sequences also encode this same CDR3. Material for sequencing was tumor tissue. This receptor was obtained from an adult with diffuse large B cell lymphoma. This chain connects TRBV9 to TRBJ2-2; TRBD1 matches 8 bases. Written as DNA, the CDR3 is TGTGCCAGCAGCGTAGGGGGACAGGTCGGCCCCGGGGAGCTGTTTTTT. Translated, it gives CASSVGGQVGPGELFF.